The 5 T cell receptor beta chains reported below all come from one sample, sequenced in a study of blood T cell repertoires in COVID-19. The protocol was immunoSEQ multiplex PCR, while the TCRdb copy is restricted to in-frame clones and leaves out a portion. The sample holds about 170,000 clones, 90% seen once. The sequenced material came from peripheral blood. The origin of the receptors is a man aged 45-65 years with acute or convalescent COVID-19.

The rearrangement uses TRBV27 and TRBJ1-5; D possibly corresponds to TRBD1 (5 bases). The ends were cut back, 6 bases at V and 6 bases at J, with 18 bases in the middle. Germline loops: CDR1 MNHEY, CDR2 SMNVEV (reference sequence). The CDR3 contains 15 residues. The CDR3 DNA reads TGTGCCAGCAGCCGGAGGGGTGATCGAAGTCAGCCCCAGCATTTT. It specifies CASSRRGDRSQPQHF.

The CDR3 region is CASSLAGVHEKLFF. CDR3 in DNA: TGTGCCAGCAGCTTGGCTGGAGTCCATGAAAAACTGTTTTTT. The chain carries TRBV5-6 and TRBJ1-4, with D uncertain. V was cut by 0 bases and J by 6 bases, with 9 bases left in between. CDR1 is SGHDT, CDR2 YYEEEE, per germline. The CDR3 sequence is 14 residues long.

The chain couples TRBV30 to TRBJ1-3; D gene unclear. The ends were cut back, 4 bases at V and 0 bases at J, with 7 bases in the middle. The CDR3 runs 13 residues. The V gene's germline CDR1 is GTSNPN and CDR2 SVGIG (reference sequence). The CDR3 protein is CAWTVNSGNTIYF. CDR3 in DNA: TGTGCCTGGACGGTAAACTCTGGAAACACCATATATTTT.

The chain uses TRBV7-9 and TRBJ2-7; D perhaps matches TRBD2 (5 bases). Germline V gene sequence: CDR1 SEHNR, CDR2 FQNEAQ (reference sequence). Trimming shortened V by 5 bases and J by 2 bases, and 13 bases separated the two germline ends. The CDR3 extends over 14 amino acids. Here the CDR3 reads CASSHDWTPYEQYF. The CDR3 DNA reads as TGTGCCAGCAGCCACGACTGGACTCCCTACGAGCAGTACTTC.

V is TRBV5-1 and J is TRBJ2-1; 8 nucleotides line up with TRBD2. The CDR3 is 13 residues long. Trimming cost V 4 bases and J 10 bases; bases outside gene matches: 7. Germline lookup yields CDR1 SGHRS and CDR2 YFSETQ. The CDR3: CASSPRGGTEQFF. The CDR3 region has the DNA TGCGCCAGCAGCCCCCGGGGGGGGACAGAGCAGTTCTTC.